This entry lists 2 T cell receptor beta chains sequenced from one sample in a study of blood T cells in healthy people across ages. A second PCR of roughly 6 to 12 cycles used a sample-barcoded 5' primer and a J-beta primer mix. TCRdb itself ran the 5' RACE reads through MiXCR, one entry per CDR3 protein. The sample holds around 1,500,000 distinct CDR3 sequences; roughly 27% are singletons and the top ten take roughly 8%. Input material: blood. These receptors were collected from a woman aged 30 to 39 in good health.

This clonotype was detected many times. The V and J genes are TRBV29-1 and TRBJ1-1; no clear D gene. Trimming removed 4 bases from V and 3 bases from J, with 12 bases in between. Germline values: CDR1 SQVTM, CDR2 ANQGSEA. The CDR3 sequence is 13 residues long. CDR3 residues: CSVGRELDTEAFF. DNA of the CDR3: TGCAGCGTTGGGCGGGAGTTAGACACTGAAGCTTTCTTT.

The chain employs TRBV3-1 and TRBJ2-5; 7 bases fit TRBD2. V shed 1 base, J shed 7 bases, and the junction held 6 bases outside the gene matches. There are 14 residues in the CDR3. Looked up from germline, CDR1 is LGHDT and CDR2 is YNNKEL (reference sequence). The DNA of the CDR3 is TGTGCCAGCAGCCAAGTCGGGGGGTCCGGGACCCAGTACTTC. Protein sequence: CASSQVGGSGTQYF.